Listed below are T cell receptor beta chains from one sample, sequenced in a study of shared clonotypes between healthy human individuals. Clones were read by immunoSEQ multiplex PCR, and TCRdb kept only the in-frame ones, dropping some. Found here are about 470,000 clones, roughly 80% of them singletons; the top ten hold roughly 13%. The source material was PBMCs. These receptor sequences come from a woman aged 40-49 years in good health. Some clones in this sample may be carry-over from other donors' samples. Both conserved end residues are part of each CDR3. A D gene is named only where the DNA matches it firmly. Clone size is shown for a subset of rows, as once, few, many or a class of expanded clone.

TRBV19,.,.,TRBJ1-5,CASSLQGGQPQHF,TGTGCCAGTAGCCTACAGGGCGGGCAGCCCCAGCATTTT
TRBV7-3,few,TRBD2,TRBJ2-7,CASSLNGGRHPDEQYF,TGTGCCAGCAGCTTAAATGGCGGGAGGCACCCAGACGAGCAGTACTTC
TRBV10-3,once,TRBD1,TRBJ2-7,CAISVSYRDRVNYEQYF,TGTGCCATCAGTGTCTCTTACCGGGACAGGGTTAACTACGAGCAGTACTTC
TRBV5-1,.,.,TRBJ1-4,CASSLVGAVGEKLFF,TGCGCCAGCAGCTTGGTTGGGGCAGTAGGTGAAAAACTGTTTTTT
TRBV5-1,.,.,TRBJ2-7,CASSLPGYEQYF,TGCGCCAGCAGCTTGCCGGGCTACGAGCAGTACTTC
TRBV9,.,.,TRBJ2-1,CASSVRGESYNEQFF,TGTGCCAGCAGCGTAAGGGGGGAGAGTTACAATGAGCAGTTCTTC
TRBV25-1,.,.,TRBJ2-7,CASSERSGLSYEQYF,TGTGCCAGCAGTGAACGGTCAGGGCTCTCCTACGAGCAGTACTTC
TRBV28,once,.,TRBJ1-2,CASSGGQGHSYYGYTF,TGTGCCAGCAGTGGGGGGCAGGGCCACTCCTACTATGGCTACACCTTC
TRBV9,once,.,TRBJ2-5,CASSAPGFGFGETQYF,TGTGCCAGCAGCGCCCCGGGGTTCGGATTTGGAGAGACCCAGTACTTC
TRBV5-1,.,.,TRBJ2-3,CASSLEIDTQYF,TGCGCCAGCAGCTTGGAGATAGATACGCAGTATTTT
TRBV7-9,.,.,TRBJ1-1,CASSPSVGTEAFF,TGTGCCAGCAGCCCTTCGGTGGGAACTGAAGCTTTCTTT
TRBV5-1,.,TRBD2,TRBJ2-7,CASRTDGLAGTLQYF,TGCGCCAGCAGGACCGACGGACTAGCGGGAACGCTGCAGTACTTC
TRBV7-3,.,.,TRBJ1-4,CASSLSGGANEKLFF,TGTGCCAGCAGCTTGTCTGGGGGAGCTAATGAAAAACTGTTTTTT
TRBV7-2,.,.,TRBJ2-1,CASSSPGGEQFF,TGTGCCAGCAGCTCGCCCGGGGGTGAGCAGTTCTTC
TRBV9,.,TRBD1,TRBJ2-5,CASSQDLDRGQETQYF,TGTGCCAGCAGCCAAGATCTGGACAGGGGGCAAGAGACCCAGTACTTC
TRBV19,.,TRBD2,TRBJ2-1,CASGLAGINEQFF,TGTGCCAGCGGACTAGCGGGGATAAATGAGCAGTTCTTC
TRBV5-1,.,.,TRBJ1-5,CASSLGGGNQPQHF,TGCGCCAGCAGCTTGGGCGGGGGCAATCAGCCCCAGCATTTT
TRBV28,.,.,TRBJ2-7,CASSPPPSYEQYF,TGTGCCAGCAGTCCCCCCCCGAGCTACGAGCAGTACTTC
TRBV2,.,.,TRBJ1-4,CASIRPGAGEKLFF,TGTGCCAGCATCAGGCCCGGGGCAGGAGAAAAACTGTTTTTT
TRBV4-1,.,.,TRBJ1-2,CASSQGRLLYGYTF,TGCGCCAGCAGCCAGGGACGGCTGCTCTATGGCTACACCTTC
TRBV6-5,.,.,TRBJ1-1,CASSYSALGNTEAFF,TGTGCCAGCAGTTACTCGGCTCTAGGTAACACTGAAGCTTTCTTT
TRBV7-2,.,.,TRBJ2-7,CASSLAGGSYEQYF,TGTGCCAGCAGCTTAGCGGGAGGTAGCTACGAGCAGTACTTC
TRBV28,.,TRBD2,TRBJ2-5,CASGTSMYQETQYF,TGTGCCAGCGGGACTAGCATGTACCAAGAGACCCAGTACTTC
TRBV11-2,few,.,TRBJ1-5,CASSLDVGVEQPQHF,TGTGCCAGCAGCTTAGATGTGGGGGTAGAGCAGCCCCAGCATTTT
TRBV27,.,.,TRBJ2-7,CASSLSSYSYEQYF,TGTGCCAGCAGTTTATCGTCGTACTCCTACGAGCAGTACTTC
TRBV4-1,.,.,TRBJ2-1,CASGDSGSYNEQFF,TGCGCCAGCGGGGATAGCGGCTCCTACAATGAGCAGTTCTTC
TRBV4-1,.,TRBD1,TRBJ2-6,CASSQGTGGRPSSGANVLTF,TGCGCCAGCAGCCAAGGTACAGGGGGCAGGCCGTCCTCTGGGGCCAACGTCCTGACTTTC
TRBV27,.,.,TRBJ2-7,CASSLYIDTTLYF,TGTGCCAGCAGTCTATACATAGACACTACGCTGTACTTC
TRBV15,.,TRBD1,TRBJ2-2,CATSRDGDRRTSAGELFF,TGTGCCACCAGCAGAGATGGGGACAGGCGGACCTCGGCCGGGGAGCTGTTTTTT
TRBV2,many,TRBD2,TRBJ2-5,CAELAGGETQYF,TGTGCCGAGTTAGCGGGGGGAGAGACCCAGTACTTC
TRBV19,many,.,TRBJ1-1,CASSMTLNTEAFF,TGTGCCAGTAGTATGACGTTGAACACTGAAGCTTTCTTT
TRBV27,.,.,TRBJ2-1,CASTKGRWGLNEQFF,TGTGCCAGCACCAAAGGGCGCTGGGGGCTCAATGAGCAGTTCTTC
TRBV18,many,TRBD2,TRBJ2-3,CASSQKALAGATDTQYF,TGTGCCAGCTCACAAAAGGCCCTAGCGGGAGCCACAGATACGCAGTATTTT
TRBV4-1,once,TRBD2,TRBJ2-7,CASSQVAGVPFEQYF,TGCGCCAGCAGCCAAGTTGCGGGAGTCCCCTTTGAGCAGTACTTC
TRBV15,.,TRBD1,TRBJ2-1,CATSSPGTGANYNEQFF,TGTGCCACCAGCAGTCCCGGGACAGGGGCGAACTACAATGAGCAGTTCTTC
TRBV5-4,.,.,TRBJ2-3,CASSRAASDFPDTQYF,TGTGCCAGCAGCAGGGCGGCTAGTGATTTTCCAGATACGCAGTATTTT
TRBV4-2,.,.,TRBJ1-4,CASSQDPPGAYNEKLFF,TGTGCCAGCAGCCAAGACCCCCCAGGGGCTTATAATGAAAAACTGTTTTTT
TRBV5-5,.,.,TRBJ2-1,CASSPFLPSYNEQFF,TGTGCCAGCAGCCCATTCTTACCCTCCTACAATGAGCAGTTCTTC
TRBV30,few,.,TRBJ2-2,CAWSVGSSTGELFF,TGTGCCTGGTCGGTGGGTTCGAGCACCGGGGAGCTGTTTTTT
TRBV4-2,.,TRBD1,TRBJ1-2,CASSQDLGQGAVLYGYTF,TGTGCCAGCAGCCAAGATCTAGGCCAGGGGGCGGTCCTCTATGGCTACACCTTC
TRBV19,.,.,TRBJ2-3,CASSSRKQASTDTQYF,TGTGCCAGTAGTTCAAGAAAGCAGGCTAGCACAGATACGCAGTATTTT
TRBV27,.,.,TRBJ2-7,CASSNRDSGAHEQYF,TGTGCCAGCAGTAACAGGGACTCGGGGGCCCACGAGCAGTACTTC